Following are 15 T cell receptor beta chains from one sample sequenced in a study of cytomegalovirus exposure and HLA in healthy donors. PCR primers comprised 60 Vbeta and 13 Jbeta primers. Profiling relied on immunoSEQ multiplex PCR, and the TCRdb table lists in-frame clones only, not all of them. The sample table includes some 110,000 clones. Sequencing was performed on PBMCs. The receptors shown here come from a man aged 25-45 years in good health and CMV-seronegative.

The chain combines TRBV4-3 with TRBJ2-2; possibly TRBD2 for D (6 bases). This CDR3 region has 15 residues. Trimming removed 8 bases at V and 7 bases at J, with 20 bases between. The germline V gene has CDR1 LGHNA and CDR2 YSLEER. The DNA of the CDR3 is TGCGCCAGCGGACGGGACTCGACGTTCGGCGGGGAGCTGTTTTTT. Translated, it gives CASGRDSTFGGELFF.

J is TRBJ1-5 and V is TRBV19, with D perhaps TRBD1 (6 bases). The germline V gene encodes CDR1 LNHDA and CDR2 SQIVND (reference sequence). The ends were cut back, 10 bases at V and 3 bases at J, with 19 bases in the middle. The CDR3 is 15 amino acids. CDR3 DNA sequence: TGTGCCACCGGACGGACAGTTTCTTTCAATCAGCCCCAGCATTTT. It is translated as CATGRTVSFNQPQHF.

CDR3 region: CASSPRQAQTQYF. The CDR3 DNA reads as TGTGCCAGCAGTCCAAGACAGGCCCAAACCCAGTACTTC. This chain links TRBV2 with TRBJ2-5; D possibly corresponds to TRBD1 (6 bases). The germline gives CDR1 SNHLY, CDR2 FYNNEI. CDR3 length: 13 amino acids. V was pared by 5 bases and J by 8 bases, with 15 bases between. The whole variable domain, remainder taken from reference TRBV2 and TRBJ2-5, is EPEVTQTPSHQVTQMGQEVILRCVPISNHLYFYWYRQILGQKVEFLVSFYNNEISEKSEIFDDQFSVERPDGSNFTLKIRSTKLEDSAMYFCASSPRQAQTQYFGPGTRLLVL.

CDR3 coding DNA: TGTGCCAGCAGTTCGGGGGGGCCCTCCTACAATGAGCAGTTCTTC. This sequence encodes CASSSGGPSYNEQFF. The J gene is TRBJ2-1, the V gene TRBV5-4; the match to TRBD2 covers 8 bases. This CDR3 region has 15 residues. Germline CDR1 SGHNT, CDR2 YYREEE (reference sequence). Trimming cost V 5 bases and J 0 bases; bases outside gene matches: 4.

The V and J genes are TRBV2 and TRBJ2-1, with D possibly matching TRBD1 (5 bases). Trimming took off 2 bases at V and 0 bases at J, with 8 bases between the two ends. CDR1 is SNHLY and CDR2 is FYNNEI in the germline V gene. The CDR3 is made up of 15 amino acids. In nucleotides, the CDR3 is TGTGCCAGCAGTGAACAGGGAAGCTCCTACAATGAGCAGTTCTTC. It translates to CASSEQGSSYNEQFF.

The chain joins TRBV7-2 to TRBJ1-2; possibly TRBD1 for D (6 bases). This CDR3 is built from 15 residues. Trimming took off 7 bases at V and 0 bases at J, with 15 bases between the two ends. Germline lookup yields CDR1 SGHTA and CDR2 FQGNSA. The CDR3 spells CASTPSTGPNYGYTF. CDR3 nucleotide sequence: TGTGCCAGCACCCCCTCGACAGGTCCTAACTATGGCTACACCTTC.

The CDR3 region is CASSERGGTDTQYF. Written as DNA, the CDR3 is TGTGCCAGCAGTGAACGGGGAGGAACAGATACGCAGTATTTT. The genes are TRBV25-1 and TRBJ2-3; possible D gene TRBD2, 6 bases. With 2 bases removed from V and 3 bases from J, the gap between germline ends came to 9 bases. The CDR3 extends over 14 amino acids. Germline lookup yields CDR1 MGHDK and CDR2 SYGVNS. Filled out from reference TRBV25-1 and TRBJ2-3, the complete variable domain reads EADIYQTPRYLVIGTGKKITLECSQTMGHDKMYWYQQDPGMELHLIHYSYGVNSTEKGDLSSESTVSRIRTEHFPLTLESARPSHTSQYLCASSERGGTDTQYFGPGTRLTVL.

This chain connects TRBV5-4 to TRBJ2-1; 8 bases agree with TRBD2. The CDR3 loop spans 13 amino acids. The V gene's germline CDR1 is SGHNT and CDR2 YYREEE (reference sequence). V lost 7 bases, J lost 5 bases, and 5 bases stayed unmatched. CDR3 loop: CASGTSRNNEQFF. CDR3 DNA: TGTGCCAGCGGGACTAGTCGCAACAATGAGCAGTTCTTC.

The chain joins TRBV29-1 to TRBJ2-1, with D perhaps TRBD1 (6 bases). This CDR3 has 11 amino acids. V gave up 5 bases and J gave up 9 bases, with 11 bases separating them. From germline, CDR1 is SQVTM and CDR2 ANQGSEA. Here the CDR3 reads CSVQGQSEQFF. The CDR3 nucleotides read TGCAGCGTTCAAGGACAGAGTGAGCAGTTCTTC.

The chain uses TRBV14 and TRBJ2-3, with unresolved D. The CDR3 extends over 16 amino acids. Trimming took off 1 base at V and 1 base at J, with 12 bases between the two ends. Germline assignment: CDR1 SGHDN and CDR2 FVKESK. The CDR3 sequence: CASSQARRRGTDTQYF. The CDR3 bases are TGTGCCAGCAGCCAAGCCCGGCGGCGAGGCACAGATACGCAGTATTTT.

The genes are TRBV4-3 and TRBJ2-3; D unresolved. This CDR3 is 16 amino acids long. Germline CDR1 is LGHNA and CDR2 is YSLEER. V lost 0 bases and J lost 0, with 10 bases in between. The CDR3 DNA is TGCGCCAGCAGCCAAGATGTGGTCAGTAGCACAGATACGCAGTATTTT. Amino acids: CASSQDVVSSTDTQYF.

CDR3 coding DNA: TGTGCCAGCAGCTTAGGGCACAGTGCCTACGAGCAGTACTTC. This translates into CASSLGHSAYEQYF. This chain connects TRBV11-3 to TRBJ2-7; D is unclear. Germline V gene data show CDR1 as SGHNT and CDR2 as YENEEA. The CDR3 loop spans 14 amino acids. V dropped 1 base and J dropped 2 bases, with 9 bases sitting between them.

V usage is TRBV9 and J usage is TRBJ1-2; D is undetermined. The length of the CDR3 is 14 residues. Trimming removed 6 bases at V and 4 bases at J, with 16 bases between. Germline V lookup: CDR1 SGDLS, CDR2 YYNGEE. This CDR3 reads CASTLSGRSYGYTF. Written as DNA, the CDR3 is TGTGCCAGCACCCTTAGTGGCCGGAGCTATGGCTACACCTTC.

This chain joins TRBV6-1 and TRBJ2-1, with a tentative D call TRBD1 (6 bases). The CDR3 runs to 13 residues. V lost 8 bases and J 4 bases, leaving 12 bases between the germline ends. Germline-derived CDR1 and CDR2 are MNHNS and SASEGT. The CDR3 sequence: CASGDRQYNEQFF. CDR3 nucleotide sequence: TGTGCCAGCGGCGACAGGCAGTACAATGAGCAGTTCTTC.

The chain combines TRBV7-9 with TRBJ1-2; 9 bases line up with TRBD1. Germline CDR1 reads SEHNR; CDR2 reads FQNEAQ (reference sequence). The CDR3 totals 12 residues. Trimming removed 5 bases from V and 7 bases from J; junction bases left unmatched: 2. The chain's CDR3 is CASSNRGLGYTF. In nucleotides, the CDR3 is TGTGCCAGCAGCAACAGGGGGCTTGGCTACACCTTC.